Each of the 17 T cell receptor beta chains below was sequenced from the same sample in a study of blood T cell repertoires in COVID-19. TCRdb's table, derived via immunoSEQ multiplex PCR, lists solely in-frame clones and lacks some. Here the sample spans 80,000 to 130,000 clones, 88% being singletons. Sequenced input: peripheral blood. Receptor source: a woman in her fifties or sixties with acute or convalescent COVID-19.

This chain joins TRBV28 and TRBJ2-7; maybe TRBD2 (6 bases). CDR1 is MDHEN, CDR2 SYDVKM, per germline. The CDR3 extends over 15 amino acids. Trimming took 6 bases from V and 2 from J, leaving 17 bases between them. The CDR3 DNA reads as TGTGCCAGCAGCAATCCCCCTTGGACTACCTACGAGCAGTACTTC. Its translation is CASSNPPWTTYEQYF.

The chain recombines TRBV5-1 with TRBJ1-5; no clear D. Looked up from germline, CDR1 is SGHRS and CDR2 is YFSETQ. CDR3 size: 14 residues. Trimming pared 0 bases from V and 6 bases from J, leaving 10 bases between. CDR3 amino acids: CASSLAPGVQPQHF. CDR3 bases: TGCGCCAGCAGCTTGGCTCCCGGGGTTCAGCCCCAGCATTTT.

This clone has just a few counts. Germline and junction disagree at one end, which may indicate a read error. This rearrangement joins TRBV5-6 to TRBJ1-1; no firm D call. The CDR3 contains 12 residues. CDR1 and CDR2 (germline): SGHDT, YYEEEE. The CDR3 DNA follows: TGTGCCAGTAGCTTAGTATCGGCGGTAGCTTTCTTT. It specifies CASSLVSAVAFF.

This clone appeared once. V usage is TRBV5-1 and J usage is TRBJ2-2, with D perhaps TRBD2 (6 bases). In germline, CDR1 is SGHRS, CDR2 YFSETQ. Trimming removed 7 bases at V and 4 bases at J, with 17 bases between. The CDR3 runs 15 residues. The CDR3 spells CASSTSQRVTGELFF. DNA of the CDR3: TGCGCCAGCTCAACTAGCCAGAGAGTCACCGGGGAGCTGTTTTTT.

V is TRBV5-1 and J is TRBJ2-3, with 7 bases aligning to TRBD1. Trimming removed 4 bases from V and 0 bases from J; junction bases left unmatched: 5. There are 15 residues in the CDR3. The germline gives CDR1 SGHRS, CDR2 YFSETQ. The chain's CDR3 is CASSITDRSTDTQYF. The CDR3 region has the DNA TGCGCCAGCAGCATAACGGACAGGAGCACAGATACGCAGTATTTT.

The rearrangement uses TRBV2 and TRBJ1-2, with a tentative D call TRBD1 (5 bases). This CDR3 spans 13 amino acids. V shed 2 bases and J shed 8 bases, with 12 bases lying between them. Germline V gene data show CDR1 as SNHLY and CDR2 as FYNNEI. This chain's CDR3 is CASSERGVGGYTF. The CDR3 nucleotides are TGTGCCAGCAGTGAAAGGGGCGTGGGCGGCTACACCTTC. The full variable domain, in which reference TRBV2 and TRBJ1-2 provide the parts outside the CDR3, is EPEVTQTPSHQVTQMGQEVILRCVPISNHLYFYWYRQILGQKVEFLVSFYNNEISEKSEIFDDQFSVERPDGSNFTLKIRSTKLEDSAMYFCASSERGVGGYTFGSGTRLTVV.

The rearrangement joins TRBV6-5 to TRBJ1-5, with a weak D call TRBD1 (6 bases). The CDR3 runs 14 residues. Germline CDR1 is MNHEY and CDR2 is SVGAGI. The V end lost 7 bases, the J end lost 9 bases, and 19 bases lay between the germline ends. CDR3 sequence (DNA): TGTGCCAGCAACCCACAGGGTCTAGGGGGGCCCCAGCATTTT. Its protein product is CASNPQGLGGPQHF.

V usage is TRBV2 and J usage is TRBJ1-2, with D perhaps TRBD1 (6 bases). V lost 3 bases to trimming and J lost 4 bases, with 15 bases between them. CDR3 length equals 15 residues. Germline CDR1 reads SNHLY; CDR2 reads FYNNEI. DNA of the CDR3: TGTGCCAGCAGTGAGAGGGGACAAGGGAGCTATGGCTACACCTTC. Protein: CASSERGQGSYGYTF. The full variable domain, with the rest looked up from reference TRBV2 and TRBJ1-2, is EPEVTQTPSHQVTQMGQEVILRCVPISNHLYFYWYRQILGQKVEFLVSFYNNEISEKSEIFDDQFSVERPDGSNFTLKIRSTKLEDSAMYFCASSERGQGSYGYTFGSGTRLTVV.

This clone was detected only once. The CDR3 here is CASSLATSGSYGEQFF. The CDR3 nucleotides read TGCGCCAGCAGCTTGGCCACTAGCGGGAGTTACGGTGAGCAGTTCTTC. J is TRBJ2-1 and V is TRBV5-1, with 11 bases that match TRBD2. CDR1 and CDR2 from the germline V gene are SGHRS and YFSETQ. The J segment lost 9 bases and the V segment lost 0 bases, leaving 8 bases of the junction unmatched. The CDR3 length is 16 residues.

This sequence joins TRBV25-1 and TRBJ2-7, with 8 bases matching TRBD1. Germline V gene sequence: CDR1 MGHDK, CDR2 SYGVNS. V lost 5 bases and J lost 3; bases outside the gene matches: 9. CDR3 length equals 15 residues. In DNA, the CDR3 is TGTGCCAGCAGTTTCGGGGCAGGGGGCGACTACGAGCAGTACTTC. Translated, it gives CASSFGAGGDYEQYF.

The chain carries TRBV29-1 and TRBJ1-6, with 8 bases lining up with TRBD1. V lost 6 bases and J lost 7; bases outside the gene matches: 5. The CDR3 is 13 amino acids. Looked up from germline, CDR1 is SQVTM and CDR2 is ANQGSEA. Written as DNA, the CDR3 is TGCAGCGTCCGACGGGACAGGAATTCACCCCTCCACTTT. Its protein product is CSVRRDRNSPLHF.

V is TRBV5-1 and J is TRBJ2-1; 14 positions agree with TRBD2. The CDR3 has 17 amino acids. V gave up 4 bases and J gave up 8 bases; unmatched junction bases: 11. CDR1 SGHRS and CDR2 YFSETQ come from the germline V gene. In DNA form, the CDR3 reads TGCGCCAGCAGCAAAGGACTAGCGGGAGGATGGGGCGATGAGCAGTTCTTC. It codes for CASSKGLAGGWGDEQFF.

Concerning this clone itself: Sequence at one end of the junction differs from germline and may be a read error. The chain recombines TRBV19 with TRBJ2-3; D is possibly TRBD1 (6 bases). CDR1 and CDR2 from the germline V gene are LNHDA and SQIVND (reference sequence). There are 15 residues in the CDR3. The CDR3 DNA sequence: TGCGCCAGTGCGCCCCGGGACAAAAGCACAGATACGCAGTATTTT. Translation: CASAPRDKSTDTQYF.

The rearrangement uses TRBV4-2 and TRBJ2-7; 13 bases agree with TRBD2. Germline V gives CDR1 LGHNA, CDR2 YNFKEQ. V was clipped by 3 bases and J by 6 bases; unmatched bases: 5. This CDR3 comprises 15 residues. As DNA, the CDR3 is TGTGCCAGCAGCCATGCGGGACTAGCGGGATTCGAGCAGTACTTC. This codes for CASSHAGLAGFEQYF.

This chain links TRBV10-1 with TRBJ2-4; TRBD2 aligns across 8 bases. The CDR3 covers 15 residues. V dropped 3 bases and J dropped 7; count of bases not matched to a gene: 8. Looked up from germline, CDR1 is WNHNN and CDR2 is SYGVQD (reference sequence). CDR3 sequence reads: CASSDGSSGNNIQYF. Here the CDR3 DNA reads TGCGCCAGCAGTGATGGTAGTAGCGGGAACAACATTCAGTACTTC.

The V call is TRBV5-1, the J call TRBJ2-3; 8 bases fit TRBD1. Trimming took 1 base from V and 2 from J; bases not matched to a gene: 6. The CDR3 has 16 amino acids. The V gene's germline CDR1 is SGHRS and CDR2 YFSETQ. The CDR3 spells CASSLSSGGFTDTQYF. The CDR3 DNA is TGCGCCAGCAGCTTGAGTTCAGGGGGCTTCACAGATACGCAGTATTTT. Together with reference TRBV5-1 and TRBJ2-3, the CDR3 gives the full variable domain: KAGVTQTPRYLIKTRGQQVTLSCSPISGHRSVSWYQQTPGQGLQFLFEYFSETQRNKGNFPGRFSGRQFSNSRSEMNVSTLELGDSALYLCASSLSSGGFTDTQYFGPGTRLTVL.

The V and J genes are TRBV2 and TRBJ2-3; 10 bases fit TRBD2. In germline, CDR1 is SNHLY, CDR2 FYNNEI. This CDR3 has 14 residues. Trimming removed 4 bases from V and 5 bases from J; junction bases left unmatched: 3. CDR3: CASSGAGGRDTQYF. Written as DNA, the CDR3 is TGTGCCAGCAGTGGAGCGGGAGGGAGAGATACGCAGTATTTT.